This paragraph reports one TCR beta chain. The antigen remains undetermined. The primer mix had 60 Vbeta and 13 Jbeta primers. Repertoires were generated with immunoSEQ multiplex PCR, while TCRdb's copy carries only in-frame clones and drops some. The table has about 94,000 clones, around two thirds seen once. This sample was included in a study of cytomegalovirus exposure and HLA in healthy donors. Trimming stripped 6 bases from V and 7 bases from J, with 13 bases between. Germline V lookup: CDR1 SEHNR, CDR2 FQNEAQ (reference sequence). The CDR3 is 14 residues long. Whole-study results and caveats: Earlier analysis found most TCR beta V segments productive about 90% or about 30% of the time. With DRB1 most and HLA-C fewest, TCR association rates differed between HLA loci in a later analysis. Within a later analysis, the majority of CMV-associated TCR beta chains appeared HLA-restricted.

Sequencing used PBMCs. This TCR came from a man younger than 40 in good health and CMV-seronegative. The chain joins TRBV7-9 to TRBJ1-6, with D hard to call. CDR3 DNA sequence: TGTGCCAGCAGTCGAAAGGGAGGGAATTCACCCCTCCACTTT. Its translation is CASSRKGGNSPLHF.